This T cell receptor beta chain was captured in a study of cytomegalovirus exposure and HLA in healthy donors (dated by TCRdb to the late 2010s). Broadly, across the study: According to an earlier analysis of around 600 of the donors, 150 million to 200 million T cells yielded 120 million or so unique TCR beta sequences and 276 Gb of sequence data. Among roughly 400 genotyped donors of the cohort, an average of about 240,000 unique TCR beta nucleotide sequences was sequenced per donor, of which roughly 17% were non-productive. A handful of DR-DQ haplotypes were handled as single units for association and clustering because linkage in the cohort was strong. An early release covering about 600 HLA-typed donors comprised about 320 gigabases of sequencing data and approximately 80 million unique TCR sequences. Besides the first cohort of around 670 subjects, a separate validation cohort made up of over 100 different subjects was used. Typing coverage differed by locus: A, B, C, DRB1 and DQB1 were typed in about 620-630 donors, DQA1 in around 500, DPA1 in some 610, and DPB1 in 400 to 480. The study was designed to test whether signatures of past pathogen exposure could be identified by cataloging public T cell receptors. The study used immunosequencing to profile the T cell repertoires of approximately 640 subjects and linked those repertoires to cytomegalovirus serostatus. Donor age, sex, ethnicity and CMV serostatus were compiled together with the repertoire data. High-throughput TCR immunosequencing, statistical association of individual TCRs with disease status, and machine learning were combined to predict cytomegalovirus infection status. Of the roughly 400 genotyped donors, 65% to 90% fell in the genetic ancestry cluster associated with self-reported Caucasian donors. Every repertoire in the discovery cohort had been generated on one and the same sequencing platform. In an earlier analysis of 550 to 700 of the donors, high-throughput TCR beta sequencing was used to judge whether each TCR beta V gene segment behaved as functional or pseudogenic. Class I and class II HLA loci were covered by the typing at four-digit resolution. The later analysis used no new phenotypic data to find candidate immune exposures, relying instead on TCR beta sequences and their occurrence across donors. A later genetic analysis took genome-wide SNP genotypes for about 65% of the 666 donors and used that subset as a discovery cohort. A later analysis re-analyzed previously published TCR beta repertoires from about 600 donors and added high-resolution HLA genotyping to study TCR occurrence patterns.

Receptors were amplified or captured by the immunoSEQ multiplex PCR assay. For the multiplex PCR, a mixture combining 60 forward primers for TCR Vbeta segments and 13 reverse primers for TCR Jbeta segments was used. Amplification of the CDR3 region of rearranged TCR beta genes was performed with a multiplex PCR assay on genomic DNA. Amplified TCR beta libraries were sequenced as 87-base-pair reads on the Illumina HiSeq System. On the study's bioinformatics: Across the 700 or so repertoires, a later analysis counted 60 million to 90 million unique TCR beta chains, 8.5 million to 12 million of which were shared by at least two donors. Raw reads were error-corrected and collapsed into unique sequences with a nearest-neighbor algorithm that merged closely related sequences to remove PCR and sequencing errors. CDR3 sequences were aligned to IMGT reference sequences to assign V, D and J gene segments. Each retained sequence needed at least a six-nucleotide match to both a V gene segment and a J gene segment. A rearrangement counted as productive if the CDR3 had no stop codons and remained in frame with V and J, and every other rearrangement counted as non-productive. CDR3 was defined according to IMGT convention as the region running from the second conserved V-encoded cysteine to the conserved J-encoded phenylalanine. The earlier analysis of about 590 of the donors excluded sequences that lacked an unambiguous match to a single V gene segment. An earlier analysis of under 750 of the donors called V segments functional above 56.7% productive rearrangements and segregating when the between-donor standard deviation exceeded 5%. To diagnose cytomegalovirus status from the catalog of TCR beta chain sequences, a statistical classification framework was built. V and J gene assignment, in a later analysis, came from comparing TCR nucleotide sequences with IMGT/GENE-DB human TR gene sequences. In a later analysis, CDR3 sequences and most-parsimonious VDJ recombination scenarios were assigned using the TCRdist pipeline. In a later analysis, every TCR beta chain was defined by the combination of its CDR3 amino acid sequence and its V-gene family, and reads without a unique V-gene family were dropped. To address suspected cross-contamination and a sequencing artifact, a later analysis removed roughly 640 highly shared, low-generation-probability nucleotide sequences. In a later analysis, a clonal expansion index was calculated for each public chain from normalized within-repertoire ranks of inferred template counts. In a later analysis, generation probabilities were computed using a VDJ recombination model fitted to out-of-frame rearrangements, and the results were checked against IGoR. A later analysis scored TCR-TCR, TCR-HLA and TCR-CMV co-occurrence with hypergeometric tests, applying a repertoire-size bias correction to TCR pairs. In a later analysis, false discovery rates were estimated by permuting HLA or CMV assignments 20 times. In a later analysis, co-occurring TCRs were grouped using DBSCAN, and TCRdist sequence similarity was added for clustering within HLA-allele-positive subsets. Co-occurrence clustering excluded repertoires with fewer than 30,000 or more than 120,000 public chains, plus five with anomalous nucleotide sharing. The table was pulled from immuneACCESS by TCRdb, which kept in-frame rearrangements only. Such tables lose some clones; where checked, under half of the loss comes from unresolved V genes, and the rest has no known cause. D and trimming come from the DNA, and the V and J calls and clone size come from that table. In all, the sample holds about 130,000 clones, and around 74% of those were seen once. Around 3.2% of the sample rests with the top ten.

A note on this clone: Its antigen is still unknown. No base-level quality is on record; no much larger clone is a single base apart.

General conclusions and limits of the study: In a later analysis, the rate of TCR association differed among HLA loci, with DRB1 alleles having the most associated TCRs and HLA-C alleles having the fewest. A later genetic analysis associated a missense DCLRE1C variant with V-gene and J-gene trimming of TCR beta chains, and an independent cohort replicated the association. A group of highly shared sequence variants was considered likely to be a technical artifact of the sequencing pipeline. Most TCR sequences were seen in very few donors, while some public TCRs were found in many individuals. Three of the identified cytomegalovirus-associated TCR beta chains were confirmed in vitro to be specific for cytomegalovirus antigens. In a later analysis, HLA-associated TCR beta chains were found to be more clonally expanded and to have lower generation probabilities than equally common non-associated chains. When HLA alleles, especially DR and DQ, strongly co-occurred, attributing TCR associations to individual alleles was difficult. According to a later analysis, most CMV-associated TCR beta chains appeared to be HLA-restricted, and the HLA associations seemed to be driven largely by CMV exposure. The cohort was sequenced for TCR beta chains only, and without alpha or paired-chain data the features that could be detected were limited. Because some donors lacked HLA typing at each locus, the association tests relied only on the typed subset. The presence/absence analyses assumed that sequencing depth was roughly uniform across donors, and that assumption may not be true. In an earlier analysis of fewer than 750 of the donors, most TCR beta V segments were observed in productive rearrangements about 87% or about 30% of the time, broadly matching IMGT annotations. The classifier was reported to diagnose cytomegalovirus status with high specificity and sensitivity in both the original and validation cohorts. In the study, about 150 TCR beta chains were listed as associated with cytomegalovirus. Linkage disequilibrium might explain the correlated functional status among segregating V segments, but an unknown experimental factor could not be ruled out. Because counts were too low, 15 to 20 rarely observed V segments, including chromosome 9 orphons, were excluded from the earlier analysis of 500 to 700 of the donors. A later analysis associated some 17,000 TCR beta sequences with specific HLA alleles at a false discovery rate of 0.05. A further reported finding was that TCR beta sequences accurately predicted the HLA-A and HLA-B alleles for most subjects in the first cohort. For the cohort, immune exposure information was limited to CMV serostatus. A later genetic analysis reported fewer N-insertions in productive TCRs among donors in an Asian-associated ancestry cluster than the roughly 700-donor mean. According to a later analysis, parvovirus B19, influenza, CMV and Epstein-Barr virus appeared linked to several top co-occurrence clusters. The authors suggested that the approach could potentially be extended to other disease states and immunological phenotypes.

In total, fewer than 750 healthy bone marrow donors made up the cohort. At the time of sampling, all cohort members were nominally healthy, though unrecorded immune exposures were likely present. The donor was CMV seronegative and belonged to the group of 352 seronegative cohort members. A peripheral blood sample was provided by each donor, and peripheral blood mononuclear cells were used for TCR beta sequencing. Genomic DNA extraction from the blood cell samples was performed with the Qiagen DNeasy Blood Extraction Kit. The sample consisted of PBMCs. The sequence was collected from a man aged 30 to 39 in good health and CMV-seronegative.

The DNA sequence is as follows: TGTGCCAGTAGTACGGACAGGGGAAATCAGCCCCAGCATTTT. It specifies CASSTDRGNQPQHF. The sequence links TRBV19 to TRBJ1-5; a stretch of 9 junction bases matches TRBD1. CDR1 and CDR2 were assigned from the germline V gene (reference sequence) as LNHDA and SQIVND. From the cysteine up to the phenylalanine, the CDR3 has a length of 14 residues. The kept DNA is CDR3 alone, 42 bases in frame from the first base. At the junction V is shortened by 4 bases and J by 4 bases; bases outside the gene matches: 2.